This record looks at one T cell receptor (beta chain) sequence and its context. Measured with immunoSEQ multiplex PCR; TCRdb has only the in-frame clones, and not every one. This table has about 18,000 clones, over 35% appearing once. Plating of about 200,000 CFSE-labeled responder cells was done together with about 200,000 irradiated, violet-dye-labeled stimulator cells. This record belongs to a study of graft-versus-host responses after intestinal transplantation. The study, taken as a whole, reports: Peak circulating GvH clone levels were associated with early post-transplant HvG declines.

The trim removed 3 bases at V and 4 bases at J, leaving 9 bases unmatched. CDR1 and CDR2 (germline): MNHEY, SMNVEV (reference sequence). The CDR3 consists of 18 residues. The input for sequencing was alloreactive CD4+ T cells from a mixed lymphocyte reaction culture, taken before intestinal transplant. Subset in this sample: CFSE-low proliferating T cells sorted from roughly six-day pre-transplant mixed lymphocyte reaction (GvH or HvG direction). The TCR comes from a human patient who received an intestinal transplant. This rearrangement joins TRBV27 to TRBJ1-6, with TRBD1 matching over 10 bases. For the CDR3, the DNA is TGTGCCAGCAGTTTTGGGACAGGGGCGATCGGGTATAATTCACCCCTCCACTTT. Protein: CASSFGTGAIGYNSPLHF.